This TCR beta chain was profiled in a study of beta chain features in type 1 diabetes. The study, taken as a whole, reports: There was a moderate but significant shortening of TCRB CDR3s in all four CD4+ subsets of Type 1 diabetes patients. Any HLA-type effect on TCRB rearrangement remained unresolved here. Cells with high TCR expression could be over-represented when cDNA is sequenced.

Trimming took off 2 bases at V and 7 bases at J, with 11 bases between the two ends. Germline CDR1 is SNHLY and CDR2 is FYNNEI. The CDR3 consists of 13 residues. The authors reverse transcribed all of the isolated RNA, so sequencing captured expressed TCRB transcripts. Profiled with immunoSEQ multiplex PCR; TCRdb holds only in-frame clones, not every one. The repertoire holds a few hundred thousand clones, with about 15% as singletons. With respect to this clone: Its target is unknown.

The source material was naive CD4+ T cells from blood. The receptor was isolated from a man aged 30-40 years with type 1 diabetes. The chain combines TRBV2 with TRBJ1-2; D not resolved. The CDR3 sequence: CASSESSASGYTF. Here the CDR3 DNA reads TGTGCCAGCAGTGAATCCTCAGCGTCTGGCTACACCTTC.